In its sample, the clone carrying this TCR beta chain was seen a few times. TCRdb recomputed calls from the RT-PCR reads with MiXCR, one row per CDR3 protein. The table shows about a million distinct CDR3 sequences, with around 17% occurring only once. Per the germline V gene, CDR1 is MNHEY and CDR2 is SMNVEV (reference sequence). V shed 4 bases and J shed 1 base, with 14 bases lying between them. CDR3 length: 15 residues. These data originate in a study of patients and donors after allogeneic stem cell transplantation. The V gene is TRBV27, the J gene TRBJ2-7; either TRBD1 or TRBD2 may supply D (5 bases each). Sequenced input: blood, either unsorted or a sorted T cell fraction (not recorded which). The clonotype originates from a human donor who was either an allogeneic HSCT recipient or a stem cell or donor lymphocyte infusion donor (not recorded which). It is not recorded whose cells these are; they may come from a transplant donor. CDR3 in amino acids: CASSSPTRGSYEQYF. The CDR3 bases are TGTGCCAGCAGTTCTCCGACGAGGGGATCCTACGAGCAGTACTTC.